Shown below are 12 T cell receptor beta chains from a single sample sequenced in a study of T-cell reconstitution after alpha-beta-depleted transplantation in children. Molecular barcoding with unique molecular identifiers was used for the TCRbeta library. One entry per CDR3 protein results from TCRdb running MiXCR on the PCR reads. The sample yields about 610,000 distinct CDR3 sequences, 10% to 13% seen once. The specimen was PBMCs from the stem cell graft donor, collected from the stem cell graft. These receptors were collected from a human donor who donated a stem cell graft to a child with acute myeloid leukemia.

The J gene is TRBJ2-5, the V gene TRBV7-3; perhaps TRBD1 as D (6 bases). This CDR3 has 15 residues. The V gene lost 5 bases and the J gene lost 2 bases, with 15 bases spanning the gap. Germline values: CDR1 SGHTA, CDR2 FQGTGA. CDR3 amino acids: CASSQTGTLQETQYF. As DNA, the CDR3 is TGTGCCAGCAGCCAAACCGGGACATTACAAGAGACCCAGTACTTC. Filled out from reference TRBV7-3 and TRBJ2-5, the complete variable domain reads GAGVSQTPSNKVTEKGKYVELRCDPISGHTALYWYRQSLGQGPEFLIYFQGTGAADDSGLPNDRFFAVRPEGSVSTLKIQRTERGDSAVYLCASSQTGTLQETQYFGPGTRLLVL.

This clonotype was picked up a small number of times. J is TRBJ2-4 and V is TRBV6-2 or TRBV6-3, with 9 bases lining up with TRBD2. From germline, CDR1 is MNHEY and CDR2 SVGEGT. The CDR3 sequence is 15 residues long. Losses at the gene ends were 2 bases for V and 5 bases for J; bases not matched to a gene: 4. This CDR3 is CASSYGAGGQNIQYF. DNA for the CDR3: TGTGCCAGCAGTTACGGAGCGGGAGGTCAAAACATTCAGTACTTC.

The CDR3 spells CASSLYLSGSTDTQYF. The CDR3 DNA is TGTGCCAGCTCACTGTACCTTAGCGGATCCACAGATACGCAGTATTTT. The genes are TRBV18 and TRBJ2-3, with D maybe TRBD2 (6 bases). V was shortened by 4 bases and J by 2 bases, with 16 bases between the two germline ends. This CDR3 is built from 16 residues. Germline values: CDR1 KGHSH, CDR2 LQKENI.

The chain couples TRBV20-1 to TRBJ2-7, with TRBD1 matching 11 bases. Germline V gene data show CDR1 as DFQATT and CDR2 as SNEGSKA (reference sequence). This CDR3 is built from 13 residues. Trimming at V came to 6 bases and at J to 4 bases, leaving 5 bases not matched to a gene. CDR3 residues: CSAPDRGQYEQYF. In DNA form, the CDR3 reads TGCAGTGCCCCGGACAGGGGGCAATACGAGCAGTACTTC.

This clonotype was observed a few times. V and J are TRBV6-2 or TRBV6-3 and TRBJ2-7; a weak D match, TRBD1 (5 bases). The V end lost 5 bases, the J end lost 3 bases, and 14 bases lay between the germline ends. The CDR3 is 14 residues long. The germline V gene has CDR1 MNHEY and CDR2 SVGEGT. The CDR3 DNA is TGTGCCAGCAGTGACAGACTTGAGAGCTACGAGCAGTACTTC. Translated: CASSDRLESYEQYF.

Only a few counts were recorded for this clonotype. The CDR3 sequence is CASSPAGTQETQYF. The CDR3 DNA is TGCGCCAGCTCGCCAGCGGGGACTCAAGAGACCCAGTACTTC. The rearrangement joins TRBV5-1 to TRBJ2-5, with 7 bases lining up with TRBD2. The CDR3 length is 14 residues. V dropped 7 bases and J dropped 2; count of bases not matched to a gene: 8. Germline V gene lookup returns CDR1 SGHRS and CDR2 YFSETQ.

V gene TRBV28 combines with J gene TRBJ2-7; TRBD2 is a possible D gene (6 bases). CDR3 length: 15 amino acids. CDR1 is MDHEN and CDR2 is SYDVKM in the germline V gene. V was cut by 3 bases and J by 0 bases, with 12 bases left in between. Here the CDR3 DNA reads TGTGCCAGCAGTTTTTGGGGACTCCCCTCCTACGAGCAGTACTTC. As protein: CASSFWGLPSYEQYF. Supplemented by reference TRBV28 and TRBJ2-7, the full variable domain reads DVKVTQSSRYLVKRTGEKVFLECVQDMDHENMFWYRQDPGLGLRLIYFSYDVKMKEKGDIPEGYSVSREKKERFSLILESASTNQTSMYLCASSFWGLPSYEQYFGPGTRLTVT.

This clonotype was seen a few times. The V call is TRBV6-1, the J call TRBJ2-3; D could derive from TRBD1 or TRBD2 (6 bases each). The V and J ends lost 6 bases and 1 base respectively, with 20 bases between them. The CDR3 has 17 residues. From germline, CDR1 is MNHNS and CDR2 SASEGT. Here the CDR3 reads CASSDPLGGGGTDTQYF. The CDR3 DNA sequence: TGTGCCAGCAGCGACCCTCTGGGGGGCGGGGGCACAGATACGCAGTATTTT.

This clonotype was detected a few times. This chain links TRBV7-9 with TRBJ1-4; 7 positions agree with TRBD1. V was pared by 5 bases and J by 7 bases, with 10 bases of the junction left unmatched. CDR3 length: 15 residues. From germline, CDR1 is SEHNR and CDR2 FQNEAQ (reference sequence). For the CDR3, the DNA is TGTGCCAGCAGCGAATCAGGGGGTGGTGTTGAAAAACTGTTTTTT. This translates into CASSESGGGVEKLFF.

This clonotype was detected ten times or more. The rearrangement joins TRBV20-1 to TRBJ1-4; no reliable D call. Deletions cut 5 bases from V and 0 bases from J, with 7 bases between. The CDR3 has 13 residues. Germline V gene data show CDR1 as DFQATT and CDR2 as SNEGSKA (reference sequence). The CDR3 here is CSAFPATNEKLFF. CDR3 nucleotides: TGCAGTGCTTTCCCCGCAACTAATGAAAAACTGTTTTTT.

This clonotype was counted many times. The chain recombines TRBV5-1 with TRBJ1-2; 7 bases agree with TRBD1. V trimming: 2 bases; J trimming: 0 bases; junction bases outside the gene matches: 7. CDR1 and CDR2 (germline): SGHRS, YFSETQ. This CDR3 region has 16 residues. In nucleotides, the CDR3 is TGCGCCAGCAGCTTAACTACAGGGGACCCTAACTATGGCTACACCTTC. It yields the protein CASSLTTGDPNYGYTF. Combining the CDR3 with reference TRBV5-1 and TRBJ1-2 gives the whole variable domain KAGVTQTPRYLIKTRGQQVTLSCSPISGHRSVSWYQQTPGQGLQFLFEYFSETQRNKGNFPGRFSGRQFSNSRSEMNVSTLELGDSALYLCASSLTTGDPNYGYTFGSGTRLTVV.

This clonotype has more than one count but fewer than ten. The chain links TRBV5-5 to TRBJ2-5; 9 bases map to TRBD1. The CDR3 covers 15 residues. The V and J ends lost 2 bases and 5 bases, in that order; junction bases with no gene match: 7. The germline gives CDR1 SGHKS, CDR2 YYEKEE (reference sequence). In nucleotides, the CDR3 is TGTGCCAGCAGCTTTGGGGGACAGGGACTGGAGACCCAGTACTTC. It codes for CASSFGGQGLETQYF. Looking up the rest from reference TRBV5-5 and TRBJ2-5 gives the full variable domain: DAGVTQSPTHLIKTRGQQVTLRCSPISGHKSVSWYQQVLGQGPQFIFQYYEKEERGRGNFPDRFSARQFPNYSSELNVNALLLGDSALYLCASSFGGQGLETQYFGPGTRLLVL.